The rows below give T cell receptor beta chains drawn from one sample of a study of shared clonotypes between healthy human individuals. The assay was immunoSEQ multiplex PCR, and TCRdb's table has in-frame clones only and misses some. The sample yields under 1,100,000 clones, 70% to 80% seen once. Input material: memory CD4+ T cells from PBMCs. The receptors originated from a man younger than 35 in good health. Some clones in this sample may be carry-over from other donors' samples. Each CDR3 is given with its conserved first and last residue. A D gene is named only where the DNA matches it firmly. Clone size is not always given. Where it is, it says once, few, many or a class for expanded clones.

>TRBV4-2|18|.|TRBD2|TRBJ2-1
TGTGCCAGCAGCTTGGGTCGGACTAGCGGGAGGGCCGGCAATGAGCAGTTCTTC
CASSLGRTSGRAGNEQFF
>TRBV19|13|.|TRBD2|TRBJ2-7
TGTGCCAGTAGAGGTCTAGCGGGCTACGAGCAGTACTTC
CASRGLAGYEQYF
>TRBV6-1|15|.|.|TRBJ2-3
TGTGCCAGCAAACTAGCCGGGCCTAGCACAGATACGCAGTATTTT
CASKLAGPSTDTQYF
>TRBV21-1|19|.|.|TRBJ1-1
TGTGCCAGCAGCAAAGCGTTGAACGCCCCCCCCTATCGGGACACTGAAGCTTTCTTT
CASSKALNAPPYRDTEAFF
>TRBV2|16|.|TRBD1|TRBJ2-5
TGTGCCAGCAGCCTAGGACAGGGGGGTGGACGAGAGACCCAGTACTTC
CASSLGQGGGRETQYF
>TRBV5-1|14|few|TRBD1|TRBJ2-7
TGCGCCAGCAGCCACAACAGGGGTGGGTACGAGCAGTACTTC
CASSHNRGGYEQYF
>TRBV2|14|.|.|TRBJ1-4
TGTGCCAGCTGCAAGACAGACTCTAATGAAAAACTGTTTTTT
CASCKTDSNEKLFF
>TRBV5-8|14|.|.|TRBJ1-1
TGTGCCAGCAGCTTGCGGTTCCGGAACACTGAAGCTTTCTTT
CASSLRFRNTEAFF
>TRBV19|14|.|.|TRBJ1-4
TGTGCCAGTAGTTTCGACAGCCGGGGTGAAAAACTGTTTTTT
CASSFDSRGEKLFF
>TRBV5-1|13|.|.|TRBJ1-1
TGCGCCAGCAGAGAACAGGGAGGGACTGAAGCTTTCTTT
CASREQGGTEAFF
>TRBV5-1|18|.|TRBD1|TRBJ2-6
TGCGCCAGCAGCTCACCTCCGGGACAGTACTCTGGGGCCAACGTCCTGACTTTC
CASSSPPGQYSGANVLTF
>TRBV19|15|few|.|TRBJ1-2
TGTGCCAGTAGTATTTTGCCCACAGGGTCCTATGGCTACACCTTC
CASSILPTGSYGYTF
>TRBV6-5|14|.|.|TRBJ1-1
TGTGCCAGCAGTTCCGCGGGGAGGGGAGCTGAAGCTTTCTTT
CASSSAGRGAEAFF
>TRBV15|15|.|TRBD1|TRBJ1-1
TGTGCCACCAGCAGAGGGACAGGAATGAACACTGAAGCTTTCTTT
CATSRGTGMNTEAFF
>TRBV6-1|15|.|.|TRBJ1-5
TGTGCCAGCAGTGAAGGACAGCTTAGCAATCAGCCCCAGCATTTT
CASSEGQLSNQPQHF
>TRBV5-4|16|.|.|TRBJ1-2
TGTGCCAGCAGCTTGGACGACTTGGGGTCGGGCTATGGCTACACCTTC
CASSLDDLGSGYGYTF
>TRBV5-4|15|.|.|TRBJ1-3
TGTGCCAGCAGCCTGGACGGGTTCATTGGAAACACCATATATTTT
CASSLDGFIGNTIYF
>TRBV6-5|13|.|TRBD2|TRBJ2-1
TGTGCCAGCAGTTACAGGGAGGGGAATGAGCAGTTCTTC
CASSYREGNEQFF
>TRBV6-6|15|.|.|TRBJ2-6
TGTGCCAGCAGTTACAGAGACTCTGGGGCCAACGTCCTGACTTTC
CASSYRDSGANVLTF
>TRBV19|15|.|.|TRBJ2-5
TGTGCCAGTAGTATCTCTCCTGGGCTGGGAGAGACCCAGTACTTC
CASSISPGLGETQYF
>TRBV5-1|17|.|TRBD2|TRBJ2-2
TGCGCCAGCAGCTTGGTTTCAGCGGGATCGAACACCGGGGAGCTGTTTTTT
CASSLVSAGSNTGELFF
>TRBV5-1|13|.|.|TRBJ2-3
TGCGCCAGCAGCTCTTCCCCCACAGATACGCAGTATTTT
CASSSSPTDTQYF
>TRBV18|14|.|.|TRBJ2-3
TGTGCCAGCTCACCACTAGTGGCCACAGATACGCAGTATTTT
CASSPLVATDTQYF
>TRBV6-1|12|.|.|TRBJ1-5
TGTGCCAGCAGTGCGAGAACCCAGCCCCAGCATTTT
CASSARTQPQHF
>TRBV4-3|16|.|.|TRBJ2-7
TGCGCCAGCAGCCAAGAGATGAGGAGGCCAATCCACGAGCAGTACTTC
CASSQEMRRPIHEQYF
>TRBV27|14|.|TRBD1|TRBJ2-5
TGTGCCAGCAGTTTCCGAGGGGGCAGAGAGACCCAGTACTTC
CASSFRGGRETQYF
>TRBV30|15|.|.|TRBJ1-1
TGTGCCTGGAATAGGGGGGGATCAGGGTACACTGAAGCTTTCTTT
CAWNRGGSGYTEAFF
>TRBV12-5|13|many|.|TRBJ1-2
TGTGCTAGTGGTTTAGGGGGTTCCTATGGCTACACCTTC
CASGLGGSYGYTF
>TRBV7-8|16|.|.|TRBJ2-1
TGTGCCAGCAGCGCGACGGGTAGGGTGATGAACAATGAGCAGTTCTTC
CASSATGRVMNNEQFF
>TRBV9|15|.|.|TRBJ2-1
TGTGCCAGCAGCTTTACCGGGACAGCGGGGGATGAGCAGTTCTTC
CASSFTGTAGDEQFF
>TRBV27|13|.|.|TRBJ2-1
TGTGCCAGCAGTTTACACGGAGGGGTTGAGCAGTTCTTC
CASSLHGGVEQFF
>TRBV5-1|13|.|.|TRBJ1-1
TGCGCCAGCAGCCCGGCCGGGGTCCCTGAAGCTTTCTTT
CASSPAGVPEAFF
>TRBV28|15|.|.|TRBJ2-7
TGTGCCAGCAGTGGGGCCGGGGACGGGCCCTACGAGCAGTACTTC
CASSGAGDGPYEQYF
>TRBV30|14|.|TRBD1|TRBJ2-7
TGTGCCTGGGAGGGGACAGGGAAGGGGTACGAGCAGTACTTC
CAWEGTGKGYEQYF
>TRBV15|14|.|.|TRBJ1-1
TGTGCCACCAGCAGAGTTTCGGGGGACACTGAAGCTTTCTTT
CATSRVSGDTEAFF
>TRBV6-5|15|.|.|TRBJ2-7
TGTGCCAGCAGTTACTCGGGGAGGGGGGACTACGAGCAGTACTTC
CASSYSGRGDYEQYF